The 24 T cell receptor beta chains below all came from one sample that was sequenced in a study of CD8 T cells in Susac syndrome. After extraction with the RNeasy kit, roughly 0.5 to 1 ug of the RNA was reverse transcribed using random hexamers. TCRdb itself ran the immunoSEQ multiplex PCR reads through MiXCR, one entry per CDR3 protein. The data contain 170,000 or so distinct CDR3 sequences, more than 95% of them singletons. Material for sequencing was CD4+ T cells from PBMCs. These receptors all stem from a human donor with Susac syndrome.

The chain has TRBV12-3 or TRBV12-4 and TRBJ2-3; D gene ambiguous. CDR3 length: 16 amino acids. Deletions cut 3 bases from V and 2 bases from J, with 15 bases between. CDR3 nucleotide sequence: TGTGCCAGCAGTTTGTCTCTCGGCGGCGCCACAGATACGCAGTATTTT. Translation gives CASSLSLGGATDTQYF.

The V and J genes are TRBV2 and TRBJ2-5; D gene uncertain. The V and J ends lost 3 bases and 2 bases respectively, with 13 bases between them. Germline V gene data show CDR1 as SNHLY and CDR2 as FYNNEI. The CDR3 covers 15 residues. CDR3 bases: TGTGCCAGCAGTGAGAATAGAGTGCAACAAGAGACCCAGTACTTC. The encoded protein is CASSENRVQQETQYF.

This clonotype has a single count. This chain connects TRBV7-3 to TRBJ2-1; D ambiguous. The V gene's germline CDR1 is SGHTA and CDR2 FQGTGA. V was trimmed by 5 bases and J by 2 bases, leaving 13 bases between them. The CDR3 is made up of 15 amino acids. The CDR3 sequence is CASSLGPKPYNEQFF. The CDR3 DNA follows: TGTGCCAGCAGCCTCGGACCCAAACCCTACAATGAGCAGTTCTTC.

V is TRBV28 and J is TRBJ2-1, with D possibly TRBD2 on 6 matching bases. From germline, CDR1 is MDHEN and CDR2 SYDVKM. Trimming cost V 9 bases and J 9 bases, with 21 bases left between them. The length of the CDR3 is 14 residues. CDR3 sequence: CASRLALAGREQFF. The CDR3 region has the DNA TGTGCCAGTCGACTCGCCCTGGCGGGGCGTGAGCAGTTCTTC.

The chain carries TRBV29-1 and TRBJ2-1, with D maybe TRBD2 (5 bases). The CDR3 is 17 residues long. CDR1 and CDR2 (germline): SQVTM, ANQGSEA. Trimming cost V 0 bases and J 4 bases, with 19 bases left between them. The CDR3 sequence: CSVEDARGSLNYNEQFF. The DNA for the CDR3 is TGCAGCGTTGAAGATGCGCGAGGGAGCCTTAATTACAATGAGCAGTTCTTC.

V usage is TRBV5-6 and J usage is TRBJ2-3; D ambiguous. Germline values: CDR1 SGHDT, CDR2 YYEEEE. The V end was cut by 0 bases, the J end by 2 bases, with 7 bases between. The CDR3 sequence is 14 residues long. The chain's CDR3 is CASSLAGFTDTQYF. CDR3 nucleotides: TGTGCCAGCAGCTTGGCTGGATTCACAGATACGCAGTATTTT.

The chain carries TRBV11-2 and TRBJ2-5; D tentatively reads TRBD1 or TRBD2 (5 bases each). V lost 5 bases and J 5 bases, leaving 15 bases between the germline ends. The germline V gene encodes CDR1 SGHAT and CDR2 FQNNGV. The length of the CDR3 is 14 residues. CDR3 region: CASSPRGVAETQYF. CDR3 DNA sequence: TGTGCCAGCAGCCCCAGAGGGGTAGCGGAGACCCAGTACTTC.

The chain couples TRBV10-3 to TRBJ2-1, with D possibly TRBD1 on 6 matching bases. V lost 6 bases and J lost 9, with 18 bases in between. The CDR3 spans 14 residues. Per germline, CDR1 ENHRY and CDR2 SYGVKD. CDR3 protein: CAIRGTHNRAEQFF. CDR3 DNA sequence: TGTGCCATCAGAGGGACACACAATAGGGCTGAGCAGTTCTTC.

This chain links TRBV19 with TRBJ1-2; 8 bases map to TRBD1. The CDR3 sequence is 14 residues long. Unmatched junction bases numbered 15, after V lost 10 bases and J lost 8 bases. Per germline, CDR1 LNHDA and CDR2 SQIVND (reference sequence). CDR3 nucleotide sequence: TGTGCCACTCTATTATTTGGACAGGGTGGAGGCTACACCTTC. Its translation: CATLLFGQGGGYTF.

In regard to this clonotype: Germline is not matched at one junction end, which may reflect a read error. The rearrangement uses TRBV7-7 and TRBJ2-7; TRBD1 matches at 9 bases. This CDR3 is 13 amino acids long. Germline V lookup: CDR1 SSHAT, CDR2 FNYEAQ (reference sequence). CDR3 nucleotide sequence: TGTGCTAGCAGTCTCGGGACAGGGTACGAGCAGTACTTC. It encodes CASSLGTGYEQYF.

The chain joins TRBV9 to TRBJ1-6; D is undetermined. The CDR3 runs to 14 residues. Trimming removed 3 bases from V and 7 bases from J, with 11 bases in between. Per the germline V gene, CDR1 is SGDLS and CDR2 is YYNGEE. The CDR3 coding sequence is TGTGCCAGCAGCGCCGGGAACCCAAATTCACCCCTCCACTTT. Translation gives CASSAGNPNSPLHF. Full variable domain (outside the CDR3, taken from reference TRBV9 and TRBJ1-6): DSGVTQTPKHLITATGQRVTLRCSPRSGDLSVYWYQQSLDQGLQFLIQYYNGEERAKGNILERFSAQQFPDLHSELNLSSLELGDSALYFCASSAGNPNSPLHFGNGTRLTVT.

The chain recombines TRBV13 with TRBJ2-4; D may be TRBD2 (5 bases). Trimming took off 6 bases at V and 1 base at J, with 13 bases between the two ends. The CDR3 consists of 15 residues. CDR1 is PRHDT and CDR2 is FYEKMQ in the germline V gene (reference sequence). The CDR3 is CASSPTWEAKNIQYF. As DNA, the CDR3 is TGTGCCAGCAGTCCGACATGGGAGGCCAAAAACATTCAGTACTTC.

The rearrangement links TRBV6-2 or TRBV6-3 to TRBJ1-1; D uncertain. Germline V gene data show CDR1 as MNHEY and CDR2 as SVGEGT. The CDR3 has 13 amino acids. V lost 5 bases and J 6 bases, leaving 13 bases between the germline ends. The CDR3 nucleotides are TGTGCCAGCAGTAACAATTCCGTCGCTGAAGCTTTCTTT. It is translated as CASSNNSVAEAFF.

The genes are TRBV4-2 and TRBJ2-3; perhaps TRBD2 as D (6 bases). Germline CDR1 is LGHNA and CDR2 is YNFKEQ. V gave up 4 bases and J gave up 5 bases, with 10 bases separating them. The CDR3 sequence is 13 residues long. The CDR3 bases are TGTGCCAGCAGCCGGGACTTAAAAGATACGCAGTATTTT. Protein: CASSRDLKDTQYF.

The chain uses TRBV6-2 or TRBV6-3 and TRBJ2-3, with 8 positions matching TRBD1. The CDR3 totals 20 residues. In germline, CDR1 is MNHEY, CDR2 SVGEGT. V lost 8 bases and J lost 5; bases outside the gene matches: 27. The CDR3 loop is CASAEEDPIYRQGRRDTQYF. As DNA, the CDR3 is TGTGCCAGCGCGGAGGAAGACCCCATTTACCGACAGGGGCGTAGAGATACGCAGTATTTT.

This chain links TRBV4-2 with TRBJ2-3; tentative D call: TRBD2 (6 bases). CDR3 length equals 16 residues. Germline lookup yields CDR1 LGHNA and CDR2 YNFKEQ. Trimming stripped 1 base from V and 4 bases from J, with 15 bases between. For the CDR3, the DNA is TGTGCCAGCAGCCAAGCGTCGTTGCGGGACTCAGATACGCAGTATTTT. It encodes CASSQASLRDSDTQYF.

With respect to this clonotype: The junction departs from the called germline gene at one end, perhaps through a read error. This rearrangement joins TRBV7-9 to TRBJ1-2, with D possibly being TRBD1 (6 bases). In germline, CDR1 is SEHNR, CDR2 FQNEAQ (reference sequence). This CDR3 region has 15 residues. The CDR3 loop is CASSPESGTNSGYTF. CDR3 coding DNA: TGTGCCAGCAGCCCAGAAAGTGGGACAAACTCTGGCTACACCTTC.

This sequence joins TRBV3-1 and TRBJ2-3; perhaps TRBD2 as D (5 bases). Germline V CDR1 and CDR2: LGHDT, YNNKEL (reference sequence). V dropped 0 bases and J dropped 0 bases, with 7 bases sitting between them. The CDR3 runs 15 residues. The CDR3 sequence is CASSQDRTSTDTQYF. The CDR3 region has the DNA TGTGCCAGCAGCCAAGATCGGACTAGCACAGATACGCAGTATTTT.

This rearrangement joins TRBV25-1 to TRBJ2-2; 10 bases agree with TRBD1. This CDR3 has 13 amino acids. Germline V gives CDR1 MGHDK, CDR2 SYGVNS. Trimming took 10 bases from V and 3 from J; bases not matched to a gene: 2. The CDR3 DNA sequence: TGTGCCACGGGACAGGGGTACACCGGGGAGCTGTTTTTT. Translated, it gives CATGQGYTGELFF.

CDR3 in amino acids: CSVTITGGQETQYF. DNA of the CDR3: TGCAGCGTTACTATCACAGGGGGGCAAGAGACCCAGTACTTC. The genes are TRBV29-1 and TRBJ2-5, with 8 positions matching TRBD1. The CDR3 is 14 amino acids. V dropped 5 bases and J dropped 2; count of bases not matched to a gene: 7. Per the germline V gene, CDR1 is SQVTM and CDR2 is ANQGSEA.

The V gene is TRBV4-2, the J gene TRBJ2-2; D not resolved. This CDR3 spans 14 amino acids. Germline loops: CDR1 LGHNA, CDR2 YNFKEQ. V lost 0 bases to trimming and J lost 4 bases, with 6 bases between them. CDR3 amino acids: CASSQDLITGELFF. In DNA, the CDR3 is TGTGCCAGCAGCCAAGACTTAATCACCGGGGAGCTGTTTTTT.

V gene TRBV18 combines with J gene TRBJ2-4; 9 bases agree with TRBD1. Trimming cost V 3 bases and J 6 bases; bases outside gene matches: 0. The germline V gene encodes CDR1 KGHSH and CDR2 LQKENI. The CDR3 is 13 amino acids. CDR3 sequence reads: CASSPGQGNIQYF. In DNA form, the CDR3 reads TGTGCCAGCTCACCGGGACAGGGAAACATTCAGTACTTC.

The rearrangement links TRBV3-1 to TRBJ1-4; D unclear. V gave up 1 base and J gave up 3 bases, with 0 bases separating them. CDR1 and CDR2 (germline): LGHDT, YNNKEL (reference sequence). CDR3 length: 12 amino acids. Here the CDR3 reads CASSQANEKLFF. CDR3 coding DNA: TGTGCCAGCAGCCAAGCTAATGAAAAACTGTTTTTT.

The rearrangement links TRBV7-2 to TRBJ1-1; perhaps TRBD1 as D (5 bases). Germline V gene lookup returns CDR1 SGHTA and CDR2 FQGNSA. CDR3 length equals 13 residues. The V end lost 2 bases, the J end lost 3 bases, and 7 bases lay between the germline ends. CDR3 nucleotides: TGTGCCAGCAGCTTACGGGGGGACACTGAAGCTTTCTTT. The encoded protein is CASSLRGDTEAFF.